The entry that follows covers one T cell receptor beta chain sequence. Its antigen remains unidentified. The sample originates from a study of cytotoxic CD8 clonotypes in ibrutinib-treated CLL. The CDR3 has 13 amino acids. V lost 7 bases and J lost 6, with 15 bases in between. Germline loops: CDR1 MNHEY, CDR2 SMNVEV (reference sequence). Study results and caveats: Public clonotypes were uncommon and contracted or stayed stable on treatment. A rise in clonality was seen at ibrutinib response, and a fall back toward baseline was seen at progression.

Cryopreserved PBMCs yielded about 2 micrograms of genomic DNA for TCR beta libraries. Produced via immunoSEQ multiplex PCR; TCRdb's table is partial and in-frame only. The top ten hold 5.4% of the sample, which has more than 11,000 clones, 55% to 75% seen once. The chain has TRBV27 and TRBJ1-2; D is perhaps TRBD1 (6 bases). Sample: PBMCs, taken before ibrutinib treatment. This TCR came from a human donor with chronic lymphocytic leukemia. CDR3 protein: CASTDNREDGYTF. CDR3 DNA sequence: TGTGCCAGCACCGATAACAGGGAAGATGGCTACACCTTC.